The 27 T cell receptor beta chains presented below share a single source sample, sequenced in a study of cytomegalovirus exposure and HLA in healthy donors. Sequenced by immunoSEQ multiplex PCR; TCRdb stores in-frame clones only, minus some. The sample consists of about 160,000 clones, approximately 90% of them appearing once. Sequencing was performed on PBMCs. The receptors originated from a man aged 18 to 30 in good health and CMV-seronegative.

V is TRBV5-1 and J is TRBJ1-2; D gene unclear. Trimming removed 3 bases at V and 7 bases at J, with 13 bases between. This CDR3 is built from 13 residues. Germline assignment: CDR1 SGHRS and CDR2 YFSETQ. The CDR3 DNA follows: TGCGCCAGCAGCTATGAGGTATTTGGTGGCTACACCTTC. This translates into CASSYEVFGGYTF.

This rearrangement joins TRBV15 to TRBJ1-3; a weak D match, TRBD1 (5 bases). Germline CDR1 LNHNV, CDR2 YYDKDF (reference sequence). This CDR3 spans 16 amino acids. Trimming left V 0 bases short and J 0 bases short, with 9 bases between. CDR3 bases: TGTGCCACCAGCAGAGATCCGGGGGGCTCTGGAAACACCATATATTTT. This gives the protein CATSRDPGGSGNTIYF. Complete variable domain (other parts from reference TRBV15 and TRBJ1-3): DAMVIQNPRYQVTQFGKPVTLSCSQTLNHNVMYWYQQKSSQAPKLLFHYYDKDFNNEADTPDNFQSRRPNTSFCFLDIRSPGLGDTAMYLCATSRDPGGSGNTIYFGEGSWLTVV.

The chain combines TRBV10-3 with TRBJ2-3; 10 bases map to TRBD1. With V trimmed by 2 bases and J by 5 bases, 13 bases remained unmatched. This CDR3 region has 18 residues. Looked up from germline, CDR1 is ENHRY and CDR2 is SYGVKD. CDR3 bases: TGTGCCATCAGTGAGCCACAAAGCGGGACAGGGGTGCTAGATACGCAGTATTTT. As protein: CAISEPQSGTGVLDTQYF.

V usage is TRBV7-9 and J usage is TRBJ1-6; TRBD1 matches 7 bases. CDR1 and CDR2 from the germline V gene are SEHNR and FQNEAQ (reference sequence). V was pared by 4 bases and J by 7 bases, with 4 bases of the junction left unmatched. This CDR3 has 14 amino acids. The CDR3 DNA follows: TGTGCCAGCAGCTGGGGGGACAGCAATTCACCCCTCCACTTT. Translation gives CASSWGDSNSPLHF.

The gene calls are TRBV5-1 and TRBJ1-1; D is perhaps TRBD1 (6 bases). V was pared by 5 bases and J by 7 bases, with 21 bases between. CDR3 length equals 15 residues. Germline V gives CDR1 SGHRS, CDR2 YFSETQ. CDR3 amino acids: CASRMGTGPLGEAFF. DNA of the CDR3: TGCGCCAGCAGAATGGGTACAGGGCCGTTGGGTGAAGCTTTCTTT.

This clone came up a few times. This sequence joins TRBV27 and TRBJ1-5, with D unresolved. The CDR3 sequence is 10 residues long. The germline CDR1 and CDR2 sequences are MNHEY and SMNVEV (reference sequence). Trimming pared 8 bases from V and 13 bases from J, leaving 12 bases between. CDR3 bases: TGTGCCAGCGGCTGGCTCCCACAGCATTTT. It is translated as CASGWLPQHF.

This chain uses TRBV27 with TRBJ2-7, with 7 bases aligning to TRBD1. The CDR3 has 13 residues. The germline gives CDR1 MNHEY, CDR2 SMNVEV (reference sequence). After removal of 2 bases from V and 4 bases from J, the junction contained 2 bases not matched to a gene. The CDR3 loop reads CASSLGTDYEQYF. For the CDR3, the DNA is TGTGCCAGCAGTTTAGGGACAGATTACGAGCAGTACTTC.

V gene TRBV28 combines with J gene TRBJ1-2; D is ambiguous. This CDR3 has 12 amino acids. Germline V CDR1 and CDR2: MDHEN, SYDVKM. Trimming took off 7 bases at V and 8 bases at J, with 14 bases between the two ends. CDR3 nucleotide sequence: TGTGCCAGCATGATTTGGGCAAGGGGCTACACCTTC. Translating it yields CASMIWARGYTF.

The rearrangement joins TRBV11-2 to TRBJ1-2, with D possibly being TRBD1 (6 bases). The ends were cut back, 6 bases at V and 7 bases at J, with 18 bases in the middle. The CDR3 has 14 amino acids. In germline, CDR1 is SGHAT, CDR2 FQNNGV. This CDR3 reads CASSYRIGTSGYTF. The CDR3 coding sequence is TGTGCCAGCAGTTACAGAATTGGGACATCTGGCTACACCTTC.

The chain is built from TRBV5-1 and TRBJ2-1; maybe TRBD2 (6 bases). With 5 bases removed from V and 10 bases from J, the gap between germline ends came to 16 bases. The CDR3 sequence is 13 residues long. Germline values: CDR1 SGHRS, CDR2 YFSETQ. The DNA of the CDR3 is TGCGCCAGCAGGACCGCTAGCGCCAGAGAGCAGTTCTTC. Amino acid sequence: CASRTASAREQFF.

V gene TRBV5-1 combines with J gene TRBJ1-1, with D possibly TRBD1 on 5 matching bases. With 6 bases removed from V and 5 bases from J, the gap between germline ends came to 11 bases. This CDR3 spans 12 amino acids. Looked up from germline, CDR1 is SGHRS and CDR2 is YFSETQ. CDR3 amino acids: CASMEQGTEAFF. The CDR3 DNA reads TGCGCCAGCATGGAGCAGGGTACTGAAGCTTTCTTT. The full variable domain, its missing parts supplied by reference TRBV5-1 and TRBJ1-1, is KAGVTQTPRYLIKTRGQQVTLSCSPISGHRSVSWYQQTPGQGLQFLFEYFSETQRNKGNFPGRFSGRQFSNSRSEMNVSTLELGDSALYLCASMEQGTEAFFGQGTRLTVV.

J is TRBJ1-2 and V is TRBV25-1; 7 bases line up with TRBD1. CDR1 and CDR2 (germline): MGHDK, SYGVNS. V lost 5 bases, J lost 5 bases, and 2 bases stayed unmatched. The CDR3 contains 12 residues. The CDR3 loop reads CASSLGQYGYTF. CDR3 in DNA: TGTGCCAGCAGTCTGGGACAGTATGGCTACACCTTC.

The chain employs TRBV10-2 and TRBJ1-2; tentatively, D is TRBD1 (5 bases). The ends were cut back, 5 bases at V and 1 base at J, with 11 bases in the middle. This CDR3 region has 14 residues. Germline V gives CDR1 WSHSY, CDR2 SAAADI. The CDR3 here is CASSQLQVNYGYTF. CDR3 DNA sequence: TGCGCCAGCAGTCAACTACAGGTTAACTATGGCTACACCTTC.

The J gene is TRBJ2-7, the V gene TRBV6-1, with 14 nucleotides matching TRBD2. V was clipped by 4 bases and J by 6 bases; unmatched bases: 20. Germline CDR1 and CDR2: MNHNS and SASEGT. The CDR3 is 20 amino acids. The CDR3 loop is CASSGPGTGWTSGRLSEQYF. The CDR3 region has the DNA TGTGCCAGCAGTGGACCCGGGACAGGGTGGACTAGCGGGAGGCTCTCCGAGCAGTACTTC.

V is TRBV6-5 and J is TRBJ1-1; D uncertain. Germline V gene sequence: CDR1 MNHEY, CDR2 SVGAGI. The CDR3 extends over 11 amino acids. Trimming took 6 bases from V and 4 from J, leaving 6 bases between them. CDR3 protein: CASRGATEAFF. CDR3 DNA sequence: TGTGCCAGCAGGGGAGCCACTGAAGCTTTCTTT.

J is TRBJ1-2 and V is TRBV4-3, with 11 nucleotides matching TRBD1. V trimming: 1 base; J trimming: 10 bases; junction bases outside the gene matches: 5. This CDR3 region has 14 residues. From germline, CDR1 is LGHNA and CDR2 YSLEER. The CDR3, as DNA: TGCGCCAGCAGCCAAGGGACAGGGGGCAAGGTCTACACCTTC. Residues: CASSQGTGGKVYTF.

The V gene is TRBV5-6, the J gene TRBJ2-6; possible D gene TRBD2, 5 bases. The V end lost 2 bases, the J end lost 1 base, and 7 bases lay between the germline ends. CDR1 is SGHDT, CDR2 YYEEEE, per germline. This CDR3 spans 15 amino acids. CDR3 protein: CASSLLGSGANVLTF. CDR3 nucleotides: TGTGCCAGCAGCTTACTAGGATCTGGGGCCAACGTCCTGACTTTC.

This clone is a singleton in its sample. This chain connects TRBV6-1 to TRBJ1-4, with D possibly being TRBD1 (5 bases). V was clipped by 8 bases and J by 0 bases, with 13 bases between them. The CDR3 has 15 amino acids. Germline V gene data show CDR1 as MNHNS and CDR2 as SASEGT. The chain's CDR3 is CASVMSGSTNEKLFF. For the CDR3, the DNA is TGTGCCAGCGTGATGTCAGGGTCAACTAATGAAAAACTGTTTTTT.

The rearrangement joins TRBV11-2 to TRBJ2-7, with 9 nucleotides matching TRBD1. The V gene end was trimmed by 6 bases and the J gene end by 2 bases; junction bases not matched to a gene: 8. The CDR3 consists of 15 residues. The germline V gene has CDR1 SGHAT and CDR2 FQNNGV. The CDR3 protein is CASSPTGGAPYEQYF. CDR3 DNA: TGTGCCAGCAGTCCAACAGGGGGCGCGCCCTACGAGCAGTACTTC.

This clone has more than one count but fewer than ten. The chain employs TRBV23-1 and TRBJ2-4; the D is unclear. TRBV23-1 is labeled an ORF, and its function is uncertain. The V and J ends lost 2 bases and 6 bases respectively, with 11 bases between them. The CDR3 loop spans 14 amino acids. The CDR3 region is CASSQVRHVNIQYF. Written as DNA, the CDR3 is TGCGCCAGCAGTCAAGTACGACACGTAAACATTCAGTACTTC.

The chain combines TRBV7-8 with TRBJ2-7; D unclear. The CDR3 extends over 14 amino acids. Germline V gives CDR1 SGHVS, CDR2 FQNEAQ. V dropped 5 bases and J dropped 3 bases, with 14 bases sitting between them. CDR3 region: CASSARGQFYEQYV. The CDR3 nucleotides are TGTGCCAGCAGCGCCAGAGGCCAATTCTACGAGCAGTACGTC.

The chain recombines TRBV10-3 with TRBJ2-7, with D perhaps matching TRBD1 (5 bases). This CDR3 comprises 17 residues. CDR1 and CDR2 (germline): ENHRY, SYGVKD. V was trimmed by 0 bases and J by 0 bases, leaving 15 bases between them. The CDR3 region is CAISESTALRASYEQYF. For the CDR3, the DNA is TGTGCCATCAGTGAGTCGACAGCTTTAAGAGCCTCCTACGAGCAGTACTTC.

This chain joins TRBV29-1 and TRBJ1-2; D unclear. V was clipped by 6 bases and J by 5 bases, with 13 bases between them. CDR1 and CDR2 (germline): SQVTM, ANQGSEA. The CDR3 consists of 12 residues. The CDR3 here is CSVAMRAYGYTF. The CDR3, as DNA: TGCAGCGTCGCCATGAGGGCATATGGCTACACCTTC.

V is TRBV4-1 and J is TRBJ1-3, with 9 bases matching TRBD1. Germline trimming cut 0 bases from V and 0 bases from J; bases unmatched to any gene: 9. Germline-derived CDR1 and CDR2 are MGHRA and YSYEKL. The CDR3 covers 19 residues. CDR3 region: CASSQDPGQGTNSGNTIYF. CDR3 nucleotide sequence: TGCGCCAGCAGCCAAGATCCGGGACAGGGAACCAACTCTGGAAACACCATATATTTT.

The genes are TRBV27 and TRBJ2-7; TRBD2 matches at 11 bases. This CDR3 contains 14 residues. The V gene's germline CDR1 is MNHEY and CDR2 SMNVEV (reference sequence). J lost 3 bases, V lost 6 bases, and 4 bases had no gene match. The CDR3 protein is CASREGTSGYEQYF. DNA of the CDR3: TGTGCCAGCAGGGAAGGGACTAGCGGCTACGAGCAGTACTTC.

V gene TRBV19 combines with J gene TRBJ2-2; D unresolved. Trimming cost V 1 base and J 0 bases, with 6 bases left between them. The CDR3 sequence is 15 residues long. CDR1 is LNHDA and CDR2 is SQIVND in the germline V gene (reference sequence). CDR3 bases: TGTGCCAGTAGTATAGTAGCAGCGAACACCGGGGAGCTGTTTTTT. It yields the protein CASSIVAANTGELFF.

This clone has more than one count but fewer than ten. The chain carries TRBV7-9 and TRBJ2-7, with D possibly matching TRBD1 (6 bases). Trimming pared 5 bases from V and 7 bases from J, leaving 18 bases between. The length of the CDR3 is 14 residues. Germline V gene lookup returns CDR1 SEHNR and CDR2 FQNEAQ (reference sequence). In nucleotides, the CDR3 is TGTGCCAGCAGCCGCCCTCCACAGGGTGGGGAGCAGTACTTC. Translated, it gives CASSRPPQGGEQYF. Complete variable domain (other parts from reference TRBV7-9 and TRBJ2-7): DTGVSQNPRHKITKRGQNVTFRCDPISEHNRLYWYRQTLGQGPEFLTYFQNEAQLEKSRLLSDRFSAERPKGSFSTLEIQRTEQGDSAMYLCASSRPPQGGEQYFGPGTRLTVT.